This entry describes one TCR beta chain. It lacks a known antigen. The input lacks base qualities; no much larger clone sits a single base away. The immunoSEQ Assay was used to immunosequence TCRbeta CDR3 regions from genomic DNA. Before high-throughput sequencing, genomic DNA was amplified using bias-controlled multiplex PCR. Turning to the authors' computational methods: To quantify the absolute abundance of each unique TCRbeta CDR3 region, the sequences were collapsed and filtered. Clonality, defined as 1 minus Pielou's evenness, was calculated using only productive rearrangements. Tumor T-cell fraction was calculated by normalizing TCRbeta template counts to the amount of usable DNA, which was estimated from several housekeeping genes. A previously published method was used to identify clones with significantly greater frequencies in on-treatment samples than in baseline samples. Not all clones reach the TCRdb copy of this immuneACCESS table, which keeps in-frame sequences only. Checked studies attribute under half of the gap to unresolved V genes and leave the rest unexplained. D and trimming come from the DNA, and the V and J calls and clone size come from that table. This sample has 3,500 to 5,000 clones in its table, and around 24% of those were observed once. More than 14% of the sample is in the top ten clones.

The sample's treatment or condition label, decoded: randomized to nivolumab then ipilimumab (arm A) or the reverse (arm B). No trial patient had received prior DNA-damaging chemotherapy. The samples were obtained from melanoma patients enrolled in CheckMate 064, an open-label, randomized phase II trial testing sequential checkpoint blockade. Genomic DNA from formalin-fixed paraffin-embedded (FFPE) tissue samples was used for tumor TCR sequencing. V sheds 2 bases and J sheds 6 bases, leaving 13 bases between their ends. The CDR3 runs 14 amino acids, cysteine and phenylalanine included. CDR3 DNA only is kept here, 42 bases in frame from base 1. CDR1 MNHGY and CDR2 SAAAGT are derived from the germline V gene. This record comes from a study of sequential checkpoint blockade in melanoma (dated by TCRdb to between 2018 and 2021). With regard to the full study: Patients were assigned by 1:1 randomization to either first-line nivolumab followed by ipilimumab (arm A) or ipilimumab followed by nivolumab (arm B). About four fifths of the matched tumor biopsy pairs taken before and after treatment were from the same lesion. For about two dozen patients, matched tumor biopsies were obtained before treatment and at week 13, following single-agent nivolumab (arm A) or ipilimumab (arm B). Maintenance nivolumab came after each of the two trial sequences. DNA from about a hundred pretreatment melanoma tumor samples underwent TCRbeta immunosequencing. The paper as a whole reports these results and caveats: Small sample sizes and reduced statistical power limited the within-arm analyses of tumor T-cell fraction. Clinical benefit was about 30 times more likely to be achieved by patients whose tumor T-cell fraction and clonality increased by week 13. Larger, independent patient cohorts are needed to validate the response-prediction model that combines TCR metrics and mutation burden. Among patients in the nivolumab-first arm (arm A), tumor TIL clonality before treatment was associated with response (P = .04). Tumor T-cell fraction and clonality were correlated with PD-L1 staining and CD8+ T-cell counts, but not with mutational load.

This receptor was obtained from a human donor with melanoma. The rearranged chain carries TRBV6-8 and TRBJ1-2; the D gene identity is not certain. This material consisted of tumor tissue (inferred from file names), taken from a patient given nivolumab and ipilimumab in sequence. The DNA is TGTGCCAGCAGTTACGGGGTACATTGGGATGGCTACACCTTC. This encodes CASSYGVHWDGYTF.